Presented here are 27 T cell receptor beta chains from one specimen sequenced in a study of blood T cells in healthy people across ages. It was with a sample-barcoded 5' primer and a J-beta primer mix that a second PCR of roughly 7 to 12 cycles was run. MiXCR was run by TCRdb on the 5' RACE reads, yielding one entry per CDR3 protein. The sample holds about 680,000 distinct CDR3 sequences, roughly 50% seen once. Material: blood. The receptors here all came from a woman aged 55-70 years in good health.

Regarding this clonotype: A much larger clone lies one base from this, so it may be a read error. CDR3: CATGRLGSYEQYF. The CDR3 DNA sequence: TGTGCCACCGGCCGCCTGGGCTCCTACGAGCAGTACTTC. This chain links TRBV6-5 with TRBJ2-7; D gene uncertain. There are 13 residues in the CDR3. CDR1 and CDR2 (germline): MNHEY, SVGAGI. V shed 10 bases and J shed 0 bases, with 13 bases lying between them.

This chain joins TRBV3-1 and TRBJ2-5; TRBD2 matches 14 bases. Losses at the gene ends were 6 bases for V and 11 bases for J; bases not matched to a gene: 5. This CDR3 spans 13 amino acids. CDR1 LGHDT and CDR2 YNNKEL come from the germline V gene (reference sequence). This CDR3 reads CASSLTSGGEQYF. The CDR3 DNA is TGTGCCAGCAGTTTGACTAGCGGGGGGGAGCAGTACTTC.

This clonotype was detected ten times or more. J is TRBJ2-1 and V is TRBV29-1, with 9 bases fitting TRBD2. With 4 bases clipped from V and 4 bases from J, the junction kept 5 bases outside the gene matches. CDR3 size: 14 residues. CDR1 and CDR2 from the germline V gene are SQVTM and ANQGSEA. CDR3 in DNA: TGCAGCGTTGGGACTAGCGACCGGTACAATGAGCAGTTCTTC. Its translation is CSVGTSDRYNEQFF.

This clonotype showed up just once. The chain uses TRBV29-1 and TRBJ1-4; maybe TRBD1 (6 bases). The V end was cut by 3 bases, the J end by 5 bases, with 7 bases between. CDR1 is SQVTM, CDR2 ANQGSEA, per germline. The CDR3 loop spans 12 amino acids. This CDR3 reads CSVEQGNEKLFF. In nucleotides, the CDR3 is TGCAGCGTTGAGCAGGGGAATGAAAAACTGTTTTTT.

The CDR3, as DNA: TGCGCCAGCAGCGCCGGGGACAGGGGGCCGGTCAATGAGCAGTTCTTC. Translating gives CASSAGDRGPVNEQFF. The chain employs TRBV5-1 and TRBJ2-1; 12 nucleotides align to TRBD1. The CDR3 is 16 residues long. Germline trimming cut 4 bases from V and 6 bases from J; bases unmatched to any gene: 8. CDR1 SGHRS and CDR2 YFSETQ come from the germline V gene.

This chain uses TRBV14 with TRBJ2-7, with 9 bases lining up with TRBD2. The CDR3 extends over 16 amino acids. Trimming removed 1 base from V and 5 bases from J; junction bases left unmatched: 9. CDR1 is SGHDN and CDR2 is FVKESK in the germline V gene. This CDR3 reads CASSQGFSGRRNEQYF. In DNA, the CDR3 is TGTGCCAGCAGCCAAGGGTTTAGCGGGAGAAGGAACGAGCAGTACTTC.

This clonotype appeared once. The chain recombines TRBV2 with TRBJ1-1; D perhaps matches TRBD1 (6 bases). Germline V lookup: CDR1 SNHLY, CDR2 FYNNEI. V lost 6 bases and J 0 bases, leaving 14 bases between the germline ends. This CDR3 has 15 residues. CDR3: CASSLQGPLNTEAFF. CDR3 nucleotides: TGTGCCAGCAGCCTACAGGGCCCTTTGAACACTGAAGCTTTCTTT.

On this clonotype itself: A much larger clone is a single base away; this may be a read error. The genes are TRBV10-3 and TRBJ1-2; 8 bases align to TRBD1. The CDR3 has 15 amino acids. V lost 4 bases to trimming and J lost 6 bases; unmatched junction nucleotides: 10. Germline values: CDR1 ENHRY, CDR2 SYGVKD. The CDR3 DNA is TGTGCCATCAGTGGGACAGGGAGGACCGGCGATGGCTACACCTTC. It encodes CAISGTGRTGDGYTF.

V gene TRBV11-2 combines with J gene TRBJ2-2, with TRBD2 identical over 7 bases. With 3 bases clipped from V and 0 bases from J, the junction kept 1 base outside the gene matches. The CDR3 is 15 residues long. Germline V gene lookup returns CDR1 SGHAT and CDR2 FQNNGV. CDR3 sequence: CASSFTSANTGELFF. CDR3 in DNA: TGTGCCAGCAGCTTTACTAGCGCGAACACCGGGGAGCTGTTTTTT.

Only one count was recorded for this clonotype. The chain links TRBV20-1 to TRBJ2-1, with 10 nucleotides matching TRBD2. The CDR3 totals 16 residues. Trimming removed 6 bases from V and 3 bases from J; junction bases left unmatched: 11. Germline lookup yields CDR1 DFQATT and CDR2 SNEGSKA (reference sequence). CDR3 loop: CSARLAGLSFYNEQFF. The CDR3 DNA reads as TGCAGTGCCAGACTAGCGGGTCTCTCTTTCTACAATGAGCAGTTCTTC.

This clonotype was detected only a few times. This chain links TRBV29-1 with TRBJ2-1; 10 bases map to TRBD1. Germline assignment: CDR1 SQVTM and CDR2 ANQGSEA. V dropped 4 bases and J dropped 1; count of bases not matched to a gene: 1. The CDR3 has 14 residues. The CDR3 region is CSVVGQGSYNEQFF. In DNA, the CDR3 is TGCAGCGTTGTGGGACAGGGGTCCTACAATGAGCAGTTCTTC.

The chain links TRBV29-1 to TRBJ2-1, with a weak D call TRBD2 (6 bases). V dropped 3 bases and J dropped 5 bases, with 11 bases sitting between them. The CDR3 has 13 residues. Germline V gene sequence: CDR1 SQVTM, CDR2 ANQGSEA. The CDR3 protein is CSVDGTPNNEQFF. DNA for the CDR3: TGCAGCGTTGACGGGACTCCTAACAATGAGCAGTTCTTC.

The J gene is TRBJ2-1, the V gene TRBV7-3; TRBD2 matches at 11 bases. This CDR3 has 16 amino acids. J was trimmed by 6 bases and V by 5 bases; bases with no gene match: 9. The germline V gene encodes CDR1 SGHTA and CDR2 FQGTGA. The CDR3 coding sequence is TGTGCCAGCAGCACGCATCGTAGCGGGAGGGCCAATGAGCAGTTCTTC. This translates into CASSTHRSGRANEQFF.

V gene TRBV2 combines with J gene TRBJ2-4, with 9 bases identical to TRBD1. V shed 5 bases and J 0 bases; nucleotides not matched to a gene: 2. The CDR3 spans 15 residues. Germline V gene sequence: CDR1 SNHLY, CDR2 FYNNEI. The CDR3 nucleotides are TGTGCCAGCAGTTGGGACAGGGAAGCCAAAAACATTCAGTACTTC. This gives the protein CASSWDREAKNIQYF.

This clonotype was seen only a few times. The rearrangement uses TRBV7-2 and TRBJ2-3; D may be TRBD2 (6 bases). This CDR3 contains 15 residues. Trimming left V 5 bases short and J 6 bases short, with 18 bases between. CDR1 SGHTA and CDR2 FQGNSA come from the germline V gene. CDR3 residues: CASSINSGFWDTQYF. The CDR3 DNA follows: TGTGCCAGCAGCATTAATAGCGGTTTTTGGGATACGCAGTATTTT.

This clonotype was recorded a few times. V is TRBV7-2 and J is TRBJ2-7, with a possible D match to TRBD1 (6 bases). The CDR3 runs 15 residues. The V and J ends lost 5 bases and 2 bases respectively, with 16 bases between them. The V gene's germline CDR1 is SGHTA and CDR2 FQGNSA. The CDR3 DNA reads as TGTGCCAGCAGCATTAGGGACACCAGCCCCTACGAGCAGTACTTC. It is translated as CASSIRDTSPYEQYF.

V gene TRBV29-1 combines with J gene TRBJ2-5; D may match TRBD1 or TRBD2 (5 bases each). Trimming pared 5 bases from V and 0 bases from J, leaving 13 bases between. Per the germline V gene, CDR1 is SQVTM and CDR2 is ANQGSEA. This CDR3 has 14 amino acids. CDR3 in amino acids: CSVCRGRDQETQYF. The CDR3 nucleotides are TGCAGCGTTTGTCGGGGCCGTGACCAAGAGACCCAGTACTTC.

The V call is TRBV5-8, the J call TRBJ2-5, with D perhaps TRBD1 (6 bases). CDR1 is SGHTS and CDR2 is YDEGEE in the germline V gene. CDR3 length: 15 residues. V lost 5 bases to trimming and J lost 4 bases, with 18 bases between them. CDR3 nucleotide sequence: TGTGCCAGCAGATACGGGACACAGGAGGTAGAGACCCAGTACTTC. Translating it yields CASRYGTQEVETQYF.

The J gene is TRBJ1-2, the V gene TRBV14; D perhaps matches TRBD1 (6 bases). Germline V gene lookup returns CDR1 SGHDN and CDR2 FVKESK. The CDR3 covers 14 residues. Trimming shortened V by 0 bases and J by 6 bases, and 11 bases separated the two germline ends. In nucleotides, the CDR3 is TGTGCCAGCAGCCAAGATCCAGGGGCACATGGCTACACCTTC. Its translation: CASSQDPGAHGYTF.

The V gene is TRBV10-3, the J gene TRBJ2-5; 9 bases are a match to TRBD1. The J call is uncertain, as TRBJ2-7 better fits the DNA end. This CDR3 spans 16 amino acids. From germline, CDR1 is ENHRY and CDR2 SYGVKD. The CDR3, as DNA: TGTGCCATCAGTGAGACGGGACAGGGTGTTTGGTACGAGCAGTACTTC. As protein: CAISETGQGVWYEQYF.

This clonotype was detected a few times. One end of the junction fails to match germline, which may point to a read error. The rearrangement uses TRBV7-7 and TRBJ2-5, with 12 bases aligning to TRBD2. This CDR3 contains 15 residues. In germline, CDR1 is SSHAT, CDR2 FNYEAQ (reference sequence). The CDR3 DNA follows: TGTGCTAGCAGTTCCCTAGCGGGAGGGGAAGAGACCCAGTACTTC. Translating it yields CASSSLAGGEETQYF. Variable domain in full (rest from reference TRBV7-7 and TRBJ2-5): GAGVSQSPRYKVTKRGQDVTLRCDPISSHATLYWYQQALGQGPEFLTYFNYEAQPDKSGLPSDRFSAERPEGSISTLTIQRTEQRDSAMYRCASSSLAGGEETQYFGPGTRLLVL.

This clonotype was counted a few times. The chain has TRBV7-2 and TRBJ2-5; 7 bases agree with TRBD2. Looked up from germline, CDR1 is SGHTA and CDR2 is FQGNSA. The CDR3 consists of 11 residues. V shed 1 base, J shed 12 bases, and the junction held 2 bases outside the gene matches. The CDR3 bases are TGTGCCAGCAGCTTAGGTGCGGGGGAGTACTTC. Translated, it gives CASSLGAGEYF.

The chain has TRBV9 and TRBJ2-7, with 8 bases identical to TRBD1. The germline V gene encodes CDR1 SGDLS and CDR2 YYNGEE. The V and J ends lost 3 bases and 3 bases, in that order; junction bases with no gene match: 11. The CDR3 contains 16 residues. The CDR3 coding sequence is TGTGCCAGCAGCGCCCTGACAGGGGCAGATCTCTACGAGCAGTACTTC. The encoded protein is CASSALTGADLYEQYF.

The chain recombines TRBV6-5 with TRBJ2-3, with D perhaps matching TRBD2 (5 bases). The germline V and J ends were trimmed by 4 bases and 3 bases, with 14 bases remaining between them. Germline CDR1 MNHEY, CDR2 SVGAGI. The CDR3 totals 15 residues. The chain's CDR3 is CASSSERYETDTQYF. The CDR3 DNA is TGTGCCAGCAGTTCGGAGCGGTACGAGACAGATACGCAGTATTTT.

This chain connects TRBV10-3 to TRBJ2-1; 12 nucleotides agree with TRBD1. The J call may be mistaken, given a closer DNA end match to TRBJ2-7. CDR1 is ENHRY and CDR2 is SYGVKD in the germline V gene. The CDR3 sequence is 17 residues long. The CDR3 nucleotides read TGTGCCATCAGAACGAGTCTAGGGACAGGGGGCATGGATGAGCAGTACTTC. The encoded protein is CAIRTSLGTGGMDEQYF.

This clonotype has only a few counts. The CDR3 sequence: CASSLGRAITGELFF. The CDR3 nucleotides read TGTGCCAGCAGCTTGGGACGGGCGATTACCGGGGAGCTGTTTTTT. The chain has TRBV7-9 and TRBJ2-2; D may match TRBD1 or TRBD2 (5 bases each). V shed 3 bases and J shed 5 bases, with 13 bases lying between them. CDR3 length: 15 residues. The V gene's germline CDR1 is SEHNR and CDR2 FQNEAQ (reference sequence).

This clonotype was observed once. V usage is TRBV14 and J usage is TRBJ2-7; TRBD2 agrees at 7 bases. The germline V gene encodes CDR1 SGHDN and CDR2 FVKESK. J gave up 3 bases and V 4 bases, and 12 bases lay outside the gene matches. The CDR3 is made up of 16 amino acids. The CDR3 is CASSPEDGGRSYEQYF. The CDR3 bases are TGTGCCAGCAGCCCCGAGGATGGCGGGAGAAGCTACGAGCAGTACTTC. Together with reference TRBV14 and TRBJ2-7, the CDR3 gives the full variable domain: EAGVTQFPSHSVIEKGQTVTLRCDPISGHDNLYWYRRVMGKEIKFLLHFVKESKQDESGMPNNRFLAERTGGTYSTLKVQPAELEDSGVYFCASSPEDGGRSYEQYFGPGTRLTVT.